Below, 18 T cell receptor beta chains from the same sample are listed, as sequenced in a study of shared clonotypes between healthy human individuals (dated by TCRdb to between 2020 and 2021). Libraries came from the immunoSEQ multiplex PCR assay. The immuneACCESS repertoire file appears here via TCRdb, limited to in-frame rearrangements. These files lack a portion of the clones; in checked studies, under half of the deficit traces to unresolved V genes, and the cause of the others is not known. A total of under 650,000 clones appear in this sample, about 96% of them only once. The ten biggest clones cover 0.055% to 0.075% of the sample. Input material: naive CD4+ T cells sorted from blood. What this sample's cell subset or site label stands for: CD45RA+ positively selected. The source of these receptors is a woman in her twenties or thirties in good health.

V is TRBV30 and J is TRBJ2-4; the D gene is possibly TRBD2 (6 bases). This CDR3 region has 15 residues. In germline, CDR1 is GTSNPN, CDR2 SVGIG (reference sequence). V dropped 2 bases and J dropped 3 bases, with 14 bases sitting between them. The CDR3: CAWSNPDYGKNIQYF. CDR3 nucleotides: TGTGCCTGGAGTAACCCGGACTACGGCAAAAACATTCAGTACTTC. The full variable domain, with the rest looked up from reference TRBV30 and TRBJ2-4, is SQTIHQWPATLVQPVGSPLSLECTVEGTSNPNLYWYRQAAGRGLQLLFYSVGIGQISSEVPQNLSASRPQDRQFILSSKKLLLSDSGFYLCAWSNPDYGKNIQYFGAGTRLSVL.

CDR3 protein: CAISESGRGNDEQYF. The CDR3 DNA reads as TGTGCCATCAGTGAGTCGGGGAGGGGGAACGACGAGCAGTACTTC. The V and J genes are TRBV10-3 and TRBJ2-7; tentatively, D is TRBD2 (7 bases). V was trimmed by 0 bases and J by 5 bases, leaving 14 bases between them. CDR1 ENHRY and CDR2 SYGVKD come from the germline V gene. The CDR3 is made up of 15 amino acids.

This clone was counted a single time. CDR3 DNA sequence: TGTGCCACCAGCAGAGATGGCAGGTCTAGCGATTACTACGAGCAGTACTTC. This encodes CATSRDGRSSDYYEQYF. This rearrangement joins TRBV15 to TRBJ2-7; a weak D match, TRBD2 (6 bases). CDR1 and CDR2 (germline): LNHNV, YYDKDF (reference sequence). The ends were cut back, 0 bases at V and 3 bases at J, with 18 bases in the middle. The CDR3 loop spans 17 amino acids. Drawing the rest from reference TRBV15 and TRBJ2-7, the complete variable domain is DAMVIQNPRYQVTQFGKPVTLSCSQTLNHNVMYWYQQKSSQAPKLLFHYYDKDFNNEADTPDNFQSRRPNTSFCFLDIRSPGLGDTAMYLCATSRDGRSSDYYEQYFGPGTRLTVT.

The chain is built from TRBV30 and TRBJ2-7; the D is unclear. The V end lost 3 bases, the J end lost 1 base, and 7 bases lay between the germline ends. Germline V gene lookup returns CDR1 GTSNPN and CDR2 SVGIG (reference sequence). There are 12 residues in the CDR3. In DNA form, the CDR3 reads TGTGCCTGGAGAGGGCCTTCCTACGAGCAGTACTTC. Translated: CAWRGPSYEQYF.

The chain links TRBV4-1 to TRBJ2-7; 9 bases map to TRBD2. Germline loops: CDR1 MGHRA, CDR2 YSYEKL. The length of the CDR3 is 17 residues. J was trimmed by 5 bases and V by 4 bases; bases with no gene match: 15. For the CDR3, the DNA is TGCGCCAGCAGCCCGAGGCCTTTAGCGGGAGAATTCGACGAGCAGTACTTC. Encoded protein: CASSPRPLAGEFDEQYF.

V usage is TRBV28 and J usage is TRBJ2-5; D uncertain. The tail of the sequence fits TRBJ2-7 better, so the J call may be wrong. Germline assignment: CDR1 MDHEN and CDR2 SYDVKM. There are 14 residues in the CDR3. CDR3 DNA sequence: TGTGCCAGCAGAGGCCTGACGACATATTACGAGCAGTACTTC. This encodes CASRGLTTYYEQYF.

The rearrangement links TRBV7-9 to TRBJ1-4; D uncertain. From germline, CDR1 is SEHNR and CDR2 FQNEAQ (reference sequence). The ends were cut back, 5 bases at V and 7 bases at J, with 11 bases in the middle. The CDR3 sequence is 13 residues long. The CDR3 protein is CASSRSSGEKLFF. In DNA, the CDR3 is TGTGCCAGCAGCCGATCATCGGGTGAAAAACTGTTTTTT.

The rearrangement uses TRBV6-5 and TRBJ2-7; no clear D. V was trimmed by 5 bases and J by 0 bases, leaving 5 bases between them. The CDR3 extends over 12 amino acids. Per germline, CDR1 MNHEY and CDR2 SVGAGI. In DNA form, the CDR3 reads TGTGCCAGCAGTCGGACCTCCTACGAGCAGTACTTC. It is translated as CASSRTSYEQYF.

The rearrangement joins TRBV7-2 to TRBJ2-3; possibly TRBD1 or TRBD2 for D (6 bases each). CDR1 and CDR2 (germline): SGHTA, FQGNSA. The V end lost 7 bases, the J end lost 0 bases, and 11 bases lay between the germline ends. This CDR3 is built from 14 residues. The CDR3, as DNA: TGTGCCAGCACCCGGAGGGGGAGCACAGATACGCAGTATTTT. Translated: CASTRRGSTDTQYF.

V and J are TRBV19 and TRBJ1-4; TRBD1 matches at 10 bases. V dropped 3 bases and J dropped 6; count of bases not matched to a gene: 1. Germline CDR1 is LNHDA and CDR2 is SQIVND (reference sequence). The CDR3 is made up of 14 amino acids. In nucleotides, the CDR3 is TGTGCCAGTAGTATTGGGACAGGGGATGAAAAACTGTTTTTT. Its protein is CASSIGTGDEKLFF.

The chain combines TRBV27 with TRBJ2-5; 7 nucleotides match TRBD2. V shed 7 bases and J 11 bases; nucleotides not matched to a gene: 19. Germline V gene lookup returns CDR1 MNHEY and CDR2 SMNVEV (reference sequence). The CDR3 spans 15 residues. The CDR3 sequence: CASNEIAGGLREQYF. CDR3 coding DNA: TGTGCCAGCAATGAGATAGCGGGCGGTCTAAGGGAGCAGTACTTC.

V usage is TRBV4-1 and J usage is TRBJ2-3; D is perhaps TRBD1 (5 bases). The CDR3 has 16 residues. Germline CDR1 MGHRA, CDR2 YSYEKL. V was cut by 5 bases and J by 0 bases, with 15 bases left in between. This CDR3 reads CASSLGIGVSTDTQYF. Here the CDR3 DNA reads TGCGCCAGCAGCTTGGGAATAGGGGTTAGCACAGATACGCAGTATTTT.

V is TRBV7-9 and J is TRBJ2-7, with 9 bases lining up with TRBD1. The CDR3 spans 15 residues. Germline values: CDR1 SEHNR, CDR2 FQNEAQ (reference sequence). The trim removed 2 bases at V and 6 bases at J, leaving 8 bases unmatched. CDR3 residues: CASSLLGQGSGEQYF. CDR3 sequence (DNA): TGTGCCAGCAGCTTACTTGGACAGGGGAGCGGCGAGCAGTACTTC.

The chain employs TRBV13 and TRBJ2-1, with 9 bases lining up with TRBD1. V gave up 6 bases and J gave up 0 bases; unmatched junction bases: 3. Germline V gives CDR1 PRHDT, CDR2 FYEKMQ (reference sequence). This CDR3 is built from 15 residues. Here the CDR3 reads CASSGTGTSYNEQFF. CDR3 DNA sequence: TGTGCCAGCAGTGGGACAGGGACCTCCTACAATGAGCAGTTCTTC.

The chain combines TRBV28 with TRBJ2-4; D is undetermined. There are 15 residues in the CDR3. Germline CDR1 reads MDHEN; CDR2 reads SYDVKM. V lost 5 bases, J lost 0 bases, and 11 bases lay in between. CDR3 residues: CASSAQTRAKNIQYF. For the CDR3, the DNA is TGTGCCAGCAGTGCCCAAACCAGAGCCAAAAACATTCAGTACTTC.

The table lists this clone with a count of one. This chain connects TRBV5-5 to TRBJ2-3, with a tentative D call TRBD1 (7 bases). Trimming removed 1 base from V and 1 base from J, with 10 bases in between. The CDR3 has 15 amino acids. In germline, CDR1 is SGHKS, CDR2 YYEKEE (reference sequence). The CDR3 is CASSLTGEGTDTQYF. In DNA form, the CDR3 reads TGTGCCAGCAGCTTGACAGGGGAGGGCACAGATACGCAGTATTTT.

This chain joins TRBV7-9 and TRBJ1-5; D may be TRBD1 (5 bases). The CDR3 covers 12 residues. V was clipped by 5 bases and J by 5 bases, with 7 bases between them. Germline lookup yields CDR1 SEHNR and CDR2 FQNEAQ (reference sequence). Written as DNA, the CDR3 is TGTGCCAGCAGCACACAGGATCAGCCCCAGCATTTT. Translating it yields CASSTQDQPQHF. Full variable domain (remainder filled in from reference TRBV7-9 and TRBJ1-5): DTGVSQNPRHKITKRGQNVTFRCDPISEHNRLYWYRQTLGQGPEFLTYFQNEAQLEKSRLLSDRFSAERPKGSFSTLEIQRTEQGDSAMYLCASSTQDQPQHFGDGTRLSIL.

J is TRBJ1-2 and V is TRBV5-1; weak D call: TRBD1 (5 bases). Germline CDR1 SGHRS, CDR2 YFSETQ. Trimming pared 3 bases from V and 8 bases from J, leaving 14 bases between. The CDR3 totals 13 residues. The CDR3 DNA is TGCGCCAGCAGCTGGGGGGACCAGGACGGCTACACCTTC. Protein: CASSWGDQDGYTF.